This entry lists 10 T cell receptor beta chains sequenced from one sample in a study of glioma-infiltrating T cells. TCR alpha and beta CDR3 regions were amplified from RNA using iRepertoire nested multiplex PCR. TCRdb reprocessed the multiplex PCR reads with MiXCR, giving one entry per CDR3 protein. The sample lists 300,000 to 450,000 distinct CDR3 sequences, roughly 41% seen once, with more than 10% in the top ten. Sequencing was done on a sample of glioma tissue, nonneoplastic brain tissue, or PBMCs (not recorded which). The source is a human donor with low-grade glioma or glioblastoma, undergoing nonglioma brain surgery, or in good health (not recorded which).

This chain uses TRBV27 with TRBJ2-7; TRBD2 agrees at 14 bases. In germline, CDR1 is MNHEY, CDR2 SMNVEV (reference sequence). This CDR3 contains 15 residues. With V trimmed by 7 bases and J by 4 bases, 6 bases remained unmatched. This chain's CDR3 is CASTSGTSGSYEQYF. The CDR3 coding sequence is TGTGCCAGCACCTCCGGGACTAGCGGGAGTTACGAGCAGTACTTC.

Notes on this clonotype: Since a much larger clone is just one base distant, this may be a read error. The V and J genes are TRBV15 and TRBJ1-1; unclear D gene. The CDR3 runs to 11 residues. The germline CDR1 and CDR2 sequences are LNHNV and YYDKDF (reference sequence). CDR3 coding DNA: TGTGCCGCCAGCAGAGACACTGAAGCTTTCTTT. Translated: CAASRDTEAFF.

The rearrangement uses TRBV24-1 and TRBJ1-2; weak D call: TRBD1 (6 bases). Germline-derived CDR1 and CDR2 are KGHDR and SFDVKD. The CDR3 runs to 12 residues. The V end lost 11 bases, the J end lost 8 bases, and 17 bases lay between the germline ends. For the CDR3, the DNA is TGTGCCATCAGGAACTCAGGGGACGGCTACACCTTC. As protein: CAIRNSGDGYTF.

As for this clonotype: A much larger clone differs from this one at a single base, so this may be a read error. The chain is built from TRBV4-2 and TRBJ1-2; D perhaps matches TRBD1 (6 bases). Germline CDR1 reads LGHNA; CDR2 reads YNFKEQ. Trimming stripped 8 bases from V and 10 bases from J, with 26 bases between. The CDR3 runs 15 residues. The CDR3 sequence is CASGNRDNFLPVYTF. DNA for the CDR3: TGTGCCAGCGGGAACCGGGACAACTTTTTACCTGTCTACACCTTC.

The genes are TRBV9 and TRBJ2-3; 13 nucleotides agree with TRBD2. CDR3 length equals 15 residues. Germline V gives CDR1 SGDLS, CDR2 YYNGEE. V trimming: 3 bases; J trimming: 4 bases; junction bases outside the gene matches: 2. The CDR3 sequence: CASSGTSGSSDTQYF. CDR3 in DNA: TGTGCCAGCAGCGGGACTAGCGGGAGTTCAGATACGCAGTATTTT. The whole variable domain, remainder taken from reference TRBV9 and TRBJ2-3, is DSGVTQTPKHLITATGQRVTLRCSPRSGDLSVYWYQQSLDQGLQFLIQYYNGEERAKGNILERFSAQQFPDLHSELNLSSLELGDSALYFCASSGTSGSSDTQYFGPGTRLTVL.

This clonotype was observed a few times. This sequence joins TRBV20-1 and TRBJ2-3; 9 bases agree with TRBD1. The CDR3 totals 17 residues. Trimming took 5 bases from V and 1 from J; bases not matched to a gene: 13. Per the germline V gene, CDR1 is DFQATT and CDR2 is SNEGSKA (reference sequence). DNA of the CDR3: TGCAGTGCTGGGGGGGACAGGGTTCCGTCCCGCACAGATACGCAGTATTTT. Its protein product is CSAGGDRVPSRTDTQYF.

This chain uses TRBV7-2 with TRBJ1-2; no definite D call. CDR1 is SGHTA and CDR2 is FQGNSA in the germline V gene. V was clipped by 5 bases and J by 4 bases, with 11 bases between them. This CDR3 is built from 13 residues. In nucleotides, the CDR3 is TGTGCCAGCAGCCCATGGGGAGCCTATGGCTACACCTTC. It specifies CASSPWGAYGYTF.

This clonotype occurred many times. The J gene is TRBJ2-1, the V gene TRBV27; D might be TRBD2 (5 bases). CDR3 length equals 15 residues. The germline V gene encodes CDR1 MNHEY and CDR2 SMNVEV (reference sequence). Trimming pared 3 bases from V and 0 bases from J, leaving 9 bases between. The CDR3 DNA is TGTGCCAGCAGTTTTACTGGGAGCTCCTACAATGAGCAGTTCTTC. Its protein is CASSFTGSSYNEQFF.

There are many counts of this clonotype. The gene calls are TRBV28 and TRBJ1-5, with no clear D. The CDR3 extends over 12 amino acids. Trimming cost V 2 bases and J 7 bases, with 6 bases left between them. Germline-derived CDR1 and CDR2 are MDHEN and SYDVKM. In nucleotides, the CDR3 is TGTGCCAGCAGTTTAGACTTACAGCCCCAGCATTTT. This gives the protein CASSLDLQPQHF.

The rearrangement uses TRBV14 and TRBJ2-7; 10 nucleotides align to TRBD2. J gave up 3 bases and V 0 bases, and 14 bases lay outside the gene matches. The CDR3 is made up of 19 amino acids. Germline CDR1 reads SGHDN; CDR2 reads FVKESK. The CDR3 DNA is TGTGCCAGCAGCCAAGATGGCATGGTAGGGACTAGCGCGGACTACGAGCAGTACTTC. It is translated as CASSQDGMVGTSADYEQYF.